Listed below are T cell receptor beta chains from one sample, sequenced in a study of shared clonotypes between healthy human individuals. Produced via immunoSEQ multiplex PCR; TCRdb's table is partial and in-frame only. The sample includes about 1 million clones, approximately 70% of them seen just once. The sample comprised memory CD4+ T cells sorted from blood. All receptors come from a man aged 18 to 30 in good health. The CDR3 runs from the conserved cysteine through the conserved F or W. The D gene is left open where the match is weak. Size is omitted from some rows. Given values are once, few, many or a class for expanded clones.

CDR3nt: TGTGCCAGCAGCTTGGCCCAGGGAGGGTCCTACGAGCAGTACTTC
CDR3aa: CASSLAQGGSYEQYF
v_gene: TRBV5-6
abundance: NA
d_gene: TRBD2
j_gene: TRBJ2-7

CDR3nt: TGCAGCGTTGAGTTAACCTATGGCTACACCTTC
CDR3aa: CSVELTYGYTF
v_gene: TRBV29-1
abundance: NA
d_gene: NA
j_gene: TRBJ1-2

CDR3nt: TGTGCCTGGAGTCATACTCGGGCTGAAGCTTTCTTT
CDR3aa: CAWSHTRAEAFF
v_gene: TRBV30
abundance: few
d_gene: NA
j_gene: TRBJ1-1

CDR3nt: TGTGCCATCAGTGAGTTTGGACAGGGGGCCCAGGAGCAGTACTTC
CDR3aa: CAISEFGQGAQEQYF
v_gene: TRBV10-3
abundance: NA
d_gene: TRBD1
j_gene: TRBJ2-7

CDR3nt: TGTGCCAGCAGCTTGGGGACTAGCGGGGAATACGAGCAGTACTTC
CDR3aa: CASSLGTSGEYEQYF
v_gene: TRBV7-9
abundance: NA
d_gene: TRBD2
j_gene: TRBJ2-7

CDR3nt: TGTGCCTGGAAGGAGGGGCTAAGCTCCTACGAGCAGTACTTC
CDR3aa: CAWKEGLSSYEQYF
v_gene: TRBV30
abundance: NA
d_gene: NA
j_gene: TRBJ2-7

CDR3nt: TGCGCCAGCAGCCAAGAAGTGACACAGGGAGATATCTATGGCTACACCTTC
CDR3aa: CASSQEVTQGDIYGYTF
v_gene: TRBV4-3
abundance: NA
d_gene: NA
j_gene: TRBJ1-2

CDR3nt: TGTGCCAGTAGTATTTCGGACAGCGGAAACACCATATATTTT
CDR3aa: CASSISDSGNTIYF
v_gene: TRBV19
abundance: NA
d_gene: NA
j_gene: TRBJ1-3

CDR3nt: TGTGCCAGCAGCTTCGCGACAGGCGGGGGGACCGGGGAGCTGTTTTTT
CDR3aa: CASSFATGGGTGELFF
v_gene: TRBV9
abundance: few
d_gene: TRBD2
j_gene: TRBJ2-2

CDR3nt: TGTGCCATCAGCGGACAGGGAAGAGGCTACACCTTC
CDR3aa: CAISGQGRGYTF
v_gene: TRBV10-3
abundance: NA
d_gene: TRBD1
j_gene: TRBJ1-2

CDR3nt: TGTGCCAGCAGCTTTTACAGGGGTGACCAGCCCCAGCATTTT
CDR3aa: CASSFYRGDQPQHF
v_gene: TRBV7-2
abundance: NA
d_gene: TRBD1
j_gene: TRBJ1-5

CDR3nt: TGCGCCAGCAGTGATCAGGTTGGAGGCTACACCTTC
CDR3aa: CASSDQVGGYTF
v_gene: TRBV10-2
abundance: NA
d_gene: NA
j_gene: TRBJ1-2

CDR3nt: TGTGCCAGCAGAAGCTCTGGGGCCAACGTCCTGACTTTC
CDR3aa: CASRSSGANVLTF
v_gene: TRBV6-4
abundance: once
d_gene: NA
j_gene: TRBJ2-6

CDR3nt: TGTGCCAGCAGCCGGAGTTACACAGATACGCAGTATTTT
CDR3aa: CASSRSYTDTQYF
v_gene: TRBV7-2
abundance: NA
d_gene: NA
j_gene: TRBJ2-3

CDR3nt: TGTGCCATCAGTGACGAGACAGGGGGCATTGGGGCCAACGTCCTGACTTTC
CDR3aa: CAISDETGGIGANVLTF
v_gene: TRBV10-3
abundance: NA
d_gene: TRBD1
j_gene: TRBJ2-6

CDR3nt: TGTGCCTGGAGTCAGGGAGAATTTCAGCCCCAGCATTTT
CDR3aa: CAWSQGEFQPQHF
v_gene: TRBV30
abundance: NA
d_gene: NA
j_gene: TRBJ1-5

CDR3nt: TGTGCCAGCAGCTTAGGCATCACAGGGGAGAACACTGAAGCTTTCTTT
CDR3aa: CASSLGITGENTEAFF
v_gene: TRBV7-9
abundance: few
d_gene: TRBD1
j_gene: TRBJ1-1

CDR3nt: TGTGCCAGCAGCCACCGTCTCCTAGCGGGGGCCATCGTCCCTGAGCAGTTCTTC
CDR3aa: CASSHRLLAGAIVPEQFF
v_gene: TRBV7-9
abundance: NA
d_gene: TRBD2
j_gene: TRBJ2-1

CDR3nt: TGCGCCAGCAGCTTGAAGGCGGGAGGGCCCACCGGGGAGCTGTTTTTT
CDR3aa: CASSLKAGGPTGELFF
v_gene: TRBV5-1
abundance: NA
d_gene: TRBD2
j_gene: TRBJ2-2

CDR3nt: TGTGCCAGCAGGGGACAGGGTCGGGGCACTGAAGCTTTCTTT
CDR3aa: CASRGQGRGTEAFF
v_gene: TRBV28
abundance: NA
d_gene: TRBD1
j_gene: TRBJ1-1

CDR3nt: TGTGCCAGCAGTGGAGGACCGGTGGGATCCACTGAAGCTTTCTTT
CDR3aa: CASSGGPVGSTEAFF
v_gene: TRBV6-1
abundance: NA
d_gene: NA
j_gene: TRBJ1-1

CDR3nt: TGTGCCATCAGTGAGTCATGGACAGGGGGCTCCCCCCTCCACTTT
CDR3aa: CAISESWTGGSPLHF
v_gene: TRBV10-3
abundance: NA
d_gene: TRBD1
j_gene: TRBJ1-6

CDR3nt: TGTGCCAGCAGCCTCTTAGCGGGGCAAGAGACCCAGTACTTC
CDR3aa: CASSLLAGQETQYF
v_gene: TRBV14
abundance: NA
d_gene: TRBD2
j_gene: TRBJ2-5

CDR3nt: TGTGCCAGCAGCTCACAACCGGGGCCCGGGCATGAGCAGTTCTTC
CDR3aa: CASSSQPGPGHEQFF
v_gene: TRBV6-5
abundance: NA
d_gene: NA
j_gene: TRBJ2-1

CDR3nt: TGTGCCAGTAGTATTCTGGGCATTGAGAACACTGAAGCTTTCTTT
CDR3aa: CASSILGIENTEAFF
v_gene: TRBV19
abundance: many
d_gene: NA
j_gene: TRBJ1-1

CDR3nt: TGTGCCAGCTCCCAGGGGGGGTCCTACGAGCAGTACTTC
CDR3aa: CASSQGGSYEQYF
v_gene: TRBV18
abundance: once
d_gene: NA
j_gene: TRBJ2-7

CDR3nt: TGTGCCAGCAGCCAAGAGGGCAGCGGTGTGGATACGCAGTATTTT
CDR3aa: CASSQEGSGVDTQYF
v_gene: TRBV4-2
abundance: many
d_gene: NA
j_gene: TRBJ2-3

CDR3nt: TGTGCCAGTAGCGCTGGCTATGGCTACACCTTC
CDR3aa: CASSAGYGYTF
v_gene: TRBV19
abundance: NA
d_gene: NA
j_gene: TRBJ1-2

CDR3nt: TGTGCCAGCAGTTTTACAGGGAGTGTGACTGAAGCTTTCTTT
CDR3aa: CASSFTGSVTEAFF
v_gene: TRBV7-2
abundance: NA
d_gene: NA
j_gene: TRBJ1-1

CDR3nt: TGTGCCAGCAGGGAACAGGGGATGCAGCCCCAGCATTTT
CDR3aa: CASREQGMQPQHF
v_gene: TRBV6-1
abundance: NA
d_gene: TRBD1
j_gene: TRBJ1-5

CDR3nt: TGCGCCAGCAGCTTGGACACGGCGGTTGAAGCTTTCTTT
CDR3aa: CASSLDTAVEAFF
v_gene: TRBV5-1
abundance: NA
d_gene: NA
j_gene: TRBJ1-1

CDR3nt: TGCGCCAGCAGCCTGCCCTCGAACGAGCAGTACTTC
CDR3aa: CASSLPSNEQYF
v_gene: TRBV5-1
abundance: few
d_gene: NA
j_gene: TRBJ2-7

CDR3nt: TGTGCCAGCAGTCTTCGGACAGGGTCTGGACCTGGGGCCAACGTCCTGACTTTC
CDR3aa: CASSLRTGSGPGANVLTF
v_gene: TRBV27
abundance: NA
d_gene: TRBD1
j_gene: TRBJ2-6

CDR3nt: TGTGCCAGCAGCTTGGTGGTCGGGAACGAGCAGTACTTC
CDR3aa: CASSLVVGNEQYF
v_gene: TRBV5-6
abundance: NA
d_gene: NA
j_gene: TRBJ2-7

CDR3nt: TGTGCCAGCTCATCAAAAGAGACCCAGTACTTC
CDR3aa: CASSSKETQYF
v_gene: TRBV18
abundance: many
d_gene: NA
j_gene: TRBJ2-5

CDR3nt: TGCGCCAGCAGCTTTAGCATCCCTAGCACAGATACGCAGTATTTT
CDR3aa: CASSFSIPSTDTQYF
v_gene: TRBV5-1
abundance: NA
d_gene: NA
j_gene: TRBJ2-3

CDR3nt: TGTGCCAGCAGTTTGGGGACAGGGGAATATGGCTACACCTTC
CDR3aa: CASSLGTGEYGYTF
v_gene: TRBV28
abundance: few
d_gene: TRBD1
j_gene: TRBJ1-2

CDR3nt: TGCGCCAGCAGCTTGGCCGGACAGGGAAACTTCGACGAGCAGTACTTC
CDR3aa: CASSLAGQGNFDEQYF
v_gene: TRBV5-1
abundance: NA
d_gene: TRBD1
j_gene: TRBJ2-7

CDR3nt: TGTGCCAGCTCACCATCAGACAGCAACTATGGCTACACCTTC
CDR3aa: CASSPSDSNYGYTF
v_gene: TRBV18
abundance: NA
d_gene: NA
j_gene: TRBJ1-2

CDR3nt: TGTGCCAGCAGCCCCTGGGACAGGGAAGACAATGAGCAGTTCTTC
CDR3aa: CASSPWDREDNEQFF
v_gene: TRBV28
abundance: NA
d_gene: TRBD1
j_gene: TRBJ2-1

CDR3nt: TGTGCCAGCAGCTGGGACAGGGACGGGCAGTACTTC
CDR3aa: CASSWDRDGQYF
v_gene: TRBV5-8
abundance: once
d_gene: TRBD1
j_gene: TRBJ2-7